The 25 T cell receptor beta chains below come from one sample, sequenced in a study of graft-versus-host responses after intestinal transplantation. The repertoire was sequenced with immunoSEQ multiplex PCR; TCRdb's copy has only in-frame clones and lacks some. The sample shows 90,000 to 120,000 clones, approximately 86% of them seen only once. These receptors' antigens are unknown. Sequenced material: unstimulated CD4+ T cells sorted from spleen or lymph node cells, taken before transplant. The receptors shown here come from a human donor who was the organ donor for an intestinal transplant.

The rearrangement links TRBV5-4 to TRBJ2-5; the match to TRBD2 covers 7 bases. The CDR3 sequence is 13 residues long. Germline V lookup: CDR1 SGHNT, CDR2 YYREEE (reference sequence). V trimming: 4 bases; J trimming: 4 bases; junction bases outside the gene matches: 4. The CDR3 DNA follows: TGTGCCAGCAGCCCGGCGGGAGCAGAGACCCAGTACTTC. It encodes CASSPAGAETQYF.

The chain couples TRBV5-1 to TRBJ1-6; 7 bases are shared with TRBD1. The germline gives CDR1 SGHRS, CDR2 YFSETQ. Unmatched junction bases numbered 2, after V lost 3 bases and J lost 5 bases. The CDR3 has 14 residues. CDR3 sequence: CASSSGGDNSPLHF. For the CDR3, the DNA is TGCGCCAGCAGCTCAGGGGGTGATAATTCACCCCTCCACTTT. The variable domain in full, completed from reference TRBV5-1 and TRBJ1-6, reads KAGVTQTPRYLIKTRGQQVTLSCSPISGHRSVSWYQQTPGQGLQFLFEYFSETQRNKGNFPGRFSGRQFSNSRSEMNVSTLELGDSALYLCASSSGGDNSPLHFGNGTRLTVT.

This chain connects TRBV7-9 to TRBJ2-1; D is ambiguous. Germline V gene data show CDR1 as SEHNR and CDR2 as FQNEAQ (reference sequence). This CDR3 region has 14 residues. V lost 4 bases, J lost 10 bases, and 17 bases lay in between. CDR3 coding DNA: TGTGCCAGCAGCTCTCAACAGTTTACAGAGGAGCAGTTCTTC. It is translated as CASSSQQFTEEQFF.

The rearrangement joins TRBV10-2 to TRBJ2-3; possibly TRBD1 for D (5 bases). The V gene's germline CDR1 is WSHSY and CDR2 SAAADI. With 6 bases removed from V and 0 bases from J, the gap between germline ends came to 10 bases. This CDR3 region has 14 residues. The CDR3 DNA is TGCGCCAGCAGGGAAGGACACAGCACAGATACGCAGTATTTT. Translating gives CASREGHSTDTQYF.

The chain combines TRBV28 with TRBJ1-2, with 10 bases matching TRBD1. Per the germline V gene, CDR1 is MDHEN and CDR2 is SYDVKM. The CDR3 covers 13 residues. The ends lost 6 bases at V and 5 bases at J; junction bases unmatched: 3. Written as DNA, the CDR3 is TGTGCCAGCAGCAGGGACAGGGGATATGGCTACACCTTC. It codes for CASSRDRGYGYTF.

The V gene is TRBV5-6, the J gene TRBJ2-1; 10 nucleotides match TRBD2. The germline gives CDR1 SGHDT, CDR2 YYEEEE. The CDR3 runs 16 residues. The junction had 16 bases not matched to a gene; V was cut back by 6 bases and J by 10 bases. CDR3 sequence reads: CASTRGGLAGVEEQFF. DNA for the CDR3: TGTGCCAGCACCCGAGGCGGGCTAGCGGGAGTAGAGGAGCAGTTCTTC.

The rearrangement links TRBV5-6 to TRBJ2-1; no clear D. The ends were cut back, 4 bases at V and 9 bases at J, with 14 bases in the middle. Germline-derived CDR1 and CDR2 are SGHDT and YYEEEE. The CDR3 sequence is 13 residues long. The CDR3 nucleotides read TGTGCCAGCAGCCACGTTGACCGGGCTGAGCAGTTCTTC. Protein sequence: CASSHVDRAEQFF.

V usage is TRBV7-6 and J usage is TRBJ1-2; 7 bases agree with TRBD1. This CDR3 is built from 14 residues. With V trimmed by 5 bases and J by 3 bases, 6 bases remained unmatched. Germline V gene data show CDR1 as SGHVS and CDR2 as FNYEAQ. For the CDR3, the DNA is TGTGCCAGCAGCCTAGGGGGCGGGTACTATGGCTACACCTTC. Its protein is CASSLGGGYYGYTF.

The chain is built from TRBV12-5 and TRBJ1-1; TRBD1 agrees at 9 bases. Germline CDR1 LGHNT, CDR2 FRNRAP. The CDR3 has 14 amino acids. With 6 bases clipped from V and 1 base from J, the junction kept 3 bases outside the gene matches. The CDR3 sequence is CASGLQGANTEAFF. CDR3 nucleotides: TGTGCTAGTGGCCTACAGGGGGCGAACACTGAAGCTTTCTTT.

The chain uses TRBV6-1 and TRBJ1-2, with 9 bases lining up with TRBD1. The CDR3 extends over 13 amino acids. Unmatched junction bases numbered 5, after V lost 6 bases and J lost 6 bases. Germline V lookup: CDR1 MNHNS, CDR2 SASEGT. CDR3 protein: CASSRQGEDGYTF. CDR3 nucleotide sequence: TGTGCCAGCAGCAGACAGGGGGAGGATGGCTACACCTTC.

For the CDR3, the DNA is TGTGCCAGCAGCTTAGAAGGGGGCGGCGTAAACATTCAGTACTTC. Translated, it gives CASSLEGGGVNIQYF. J is TRBJ2-4 and V is TRBV7-9; 7 bases line up with TRBD1. With V trimmed by 1 base and J by 6 bases, 6 bases remained unmatched. Germline CDR1 reads SEHNR; CDR2 reads FQNEAQ (reference sequence). The CDR3 is 15 residues long.

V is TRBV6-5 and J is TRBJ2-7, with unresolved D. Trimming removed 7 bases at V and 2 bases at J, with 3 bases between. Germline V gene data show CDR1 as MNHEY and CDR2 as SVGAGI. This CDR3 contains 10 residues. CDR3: CASKTYEQYF. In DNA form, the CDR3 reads TGTGCCAGCAAGACCTACGAGCAGTACTTC.

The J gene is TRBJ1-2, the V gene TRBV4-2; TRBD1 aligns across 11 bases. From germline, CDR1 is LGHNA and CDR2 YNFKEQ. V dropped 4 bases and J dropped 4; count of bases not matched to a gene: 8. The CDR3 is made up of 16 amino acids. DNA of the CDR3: TGTGCCAGCAGCCGAGTTGGACAGGGGGCCGGCTATGGCTACACCTTC. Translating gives CASSRVGQGAGYGYTF.

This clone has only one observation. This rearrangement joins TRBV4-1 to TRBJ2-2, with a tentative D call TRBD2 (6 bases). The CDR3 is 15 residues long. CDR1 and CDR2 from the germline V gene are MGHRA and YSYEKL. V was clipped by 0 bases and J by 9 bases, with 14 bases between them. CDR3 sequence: CASSQEAKGGWELFF. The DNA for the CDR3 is TGCGCCAGCAGCCAAGAAGCAAAGGGAGGATGGGAGCTGTTTTTT.

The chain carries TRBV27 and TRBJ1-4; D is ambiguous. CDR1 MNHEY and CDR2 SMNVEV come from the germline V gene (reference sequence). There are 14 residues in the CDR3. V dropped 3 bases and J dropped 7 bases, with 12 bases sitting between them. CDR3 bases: TGTGCCAGCAGTTTTGTAGGGAGAACTGAAAAACTGTTTTTT. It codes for CASSFVGRTEKLFF. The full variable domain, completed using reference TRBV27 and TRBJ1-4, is EAQVTQNPRYLITVTGKKLTVTCSQNMNHEYMSWYRQDPGLGLRQIYYSMNVEVTDKGDVPEGYKVSRKEKRNFPLILESPSPNQTSLYFCASSFVGRTEKLFFGSGTQLSVL.

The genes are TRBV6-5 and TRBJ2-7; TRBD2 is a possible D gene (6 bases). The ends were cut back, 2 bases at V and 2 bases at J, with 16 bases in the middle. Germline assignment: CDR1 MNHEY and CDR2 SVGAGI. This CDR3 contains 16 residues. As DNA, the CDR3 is TGTGCCAGCAGTTACCAAGCGGGTCTGGGCCCCTACGAGCAGTACTTC. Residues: CASSYQAGLGPYEQYF.

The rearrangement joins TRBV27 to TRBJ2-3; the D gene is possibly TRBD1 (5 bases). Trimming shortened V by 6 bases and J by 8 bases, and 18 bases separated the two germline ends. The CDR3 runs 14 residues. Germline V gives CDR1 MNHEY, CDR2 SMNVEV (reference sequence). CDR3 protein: CASRPHTGSGTQYF. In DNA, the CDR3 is TGTGCCAGCAGGCCCCACACAGGTTCCGGTACGCAGTATTTT.

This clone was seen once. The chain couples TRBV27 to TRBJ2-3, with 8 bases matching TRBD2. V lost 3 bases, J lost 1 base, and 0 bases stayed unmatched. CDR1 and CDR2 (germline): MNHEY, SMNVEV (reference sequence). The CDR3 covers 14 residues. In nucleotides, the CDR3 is TGTGCCAGCAGTTTGCGGGGGGGCACAGATACGCAGTATTTT. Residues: CASSLRGGTDTQYF.

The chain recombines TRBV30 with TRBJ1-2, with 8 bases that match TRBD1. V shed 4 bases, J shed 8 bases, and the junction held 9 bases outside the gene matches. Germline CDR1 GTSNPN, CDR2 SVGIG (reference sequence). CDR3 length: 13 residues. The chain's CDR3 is CAWTPDRAMGYTF. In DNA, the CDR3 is TGTGCCTGGACCCCGGACAGGGCTATGGGCTACACCTTC.

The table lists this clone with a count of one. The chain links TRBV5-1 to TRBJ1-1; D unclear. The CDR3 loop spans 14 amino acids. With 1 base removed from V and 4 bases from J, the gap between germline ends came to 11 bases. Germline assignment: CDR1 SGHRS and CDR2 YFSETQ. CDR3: CASSLIGSGTEAFF. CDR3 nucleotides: TGCGCCAGCAGCTTGATAGGATCGGGCACTGAAGCTTTCTTT.

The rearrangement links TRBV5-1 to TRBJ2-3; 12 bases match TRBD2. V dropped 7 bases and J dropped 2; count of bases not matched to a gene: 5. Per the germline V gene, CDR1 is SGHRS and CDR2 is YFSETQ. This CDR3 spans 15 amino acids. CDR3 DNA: TGCGCCAGCCAAACTAGCGGGAGGACCACAGATACGCAGTATTTT. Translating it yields CASQTSGRTTDTQYF.

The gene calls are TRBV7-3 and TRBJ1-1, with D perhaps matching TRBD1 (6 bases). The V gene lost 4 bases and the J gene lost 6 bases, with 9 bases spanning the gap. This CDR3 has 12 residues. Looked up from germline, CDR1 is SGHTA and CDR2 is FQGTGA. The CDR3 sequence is CASSSQGSEAFF. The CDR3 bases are TGTGCCAGCAGCTCTCAGGGGTCTGAAGCTTTCTTT.

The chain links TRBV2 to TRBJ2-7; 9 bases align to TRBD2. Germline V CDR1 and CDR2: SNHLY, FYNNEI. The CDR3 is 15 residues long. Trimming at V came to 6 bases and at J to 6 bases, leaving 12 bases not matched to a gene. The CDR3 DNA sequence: TGTGCCAGCAGAAAACTGCGGGAGGGCCAAGTCGAGCAGTACTTC. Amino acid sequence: CASRKLREGQVEQYF.

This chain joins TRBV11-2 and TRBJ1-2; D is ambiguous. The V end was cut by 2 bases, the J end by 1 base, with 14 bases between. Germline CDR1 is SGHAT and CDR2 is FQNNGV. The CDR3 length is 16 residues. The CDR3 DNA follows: TGTGCCAGCAGCTTATCCGGGGTCTATCTTAACTATGGCTACACCTTC. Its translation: CASSLSGVYLNYGYTF.

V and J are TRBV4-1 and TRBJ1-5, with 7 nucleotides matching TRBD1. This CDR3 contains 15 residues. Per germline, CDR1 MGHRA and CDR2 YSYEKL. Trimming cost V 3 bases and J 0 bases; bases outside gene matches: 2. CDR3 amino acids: CASSQGQHSNQPQHF. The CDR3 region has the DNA TGCGCCAGCAGCCAGGGACAGCATAGCAATCAGCCCCAGCATTTT.